These 20 T cell receptor beta chains were sequenced from one sample in a study of shared clonotypes between healthy human individuals. TCRdb keeps only in-frame clones here, not all; method: immunoSEQ multiplex PCR. The repertoire consists of around 510,000 clones, with approximately 95% occurring once and the leading ten covering about 0.067%. Input material: naive CD4+ T cells sorted from blood. The sample's subset: CD45RA+ positively selected. These receptors originate from a woman aged 25 to 39 in good health.

The J gene is TRBJ2-1, the V gene TRBV18, with 8 nucleotides matching TRBD2. The CDR3 loop spans 15 amino acids. V lost 2 bases, J lost 8 bases, and 8 bases stayed unmatched. CDR1 and CDR2 (germline): KGHSH, LQKENI. The CDR3 coding sequence is TGTGCCAGCTCACCAATGGGACTAGAGGGGCATGAGCAGTTCTTC. Amino acid sequence: CASSPMGLEGHEQFF.

The chain links TRBV5-1 to TRBJ2-5; D possibly uses TRBD1 or TRBD2 (7 bases each). Germline loops: CDR1 SGHRS, CDR2 YFSETQ. The CDR3 runs 17 residues. Trimming shortened V by 2 bases and J by 4 bases, and 21 bases separated the two germline ends. The CDR3 DNA reads as TGCGCCAGCAGCTTTCCTGTCAGGGGGGGAGGGCGAGAGACCCAGTACTTC. Protein: CASSFPVRGGGRETQYF.

This clone came up once. The V and J genes are TRBV7-2 and TRBJ2-7; D may be TRBD2 (5 bases). The CDR3 has 14 residues. Per the germline V gene, CDR1 is SGHTA and CDR2 is FQGNSA. The V and J ends lost 3 bases and 3 bases respectively, with 12 bases between them. The CDR3 nucleotides read TGTGCCAGCAGCTTGTTGGAGGTGAGCTACGAGCAGTACTTC. Protein: CASSLLEVSYEQYF.

This rearrangement joins TRBV19 to TRBJ2-2; 9 bases are shared with TRBD2. CDR1 is LNHDA and CDR2 is SQIVND in the germline V gene (reference sequence). CDR3 length: 17 residues. V gave up 5 bases and J gave up 7 bases; unmatched junction bases: 14. The CDR3 DNA follows: TGTGCCAGTAGTTTACCTGTTAGCGGGAGAGGCGTCGGGGAGCTGTTTTTT. It is translated as CASSLPVSGRGVGELFF.

The chain is built from TRBV19 and TRBJ1-2, with TRBD1 matching 11 bases. Trimming took 4 bases from V and 8 from J; bases not matched to a gene: 15. Germline V lookup: CDR1 LNHDA, CDR2 SQIVND (reference sequence). This CDR3 region has 17 residues. Written as DNA, the CDR3 is TGTGCCAGTAGTACCCCTGGACAGGGGGCTCTCGTAGGGGGCTACACCTTC. The encoded protein is CASSTPGQGALVGGYTF.

CDR3 nucleotide sequence: TGTGCCAGCAGCATCGGGACAGGGGAAAAACTGTTTTTT. This translates into CASSIGTGEKLFF. V and J are TRBV7-3 and TRBJ1-4; 9 bases fit TRBD1. Germline V gives CDR1 SGHTA, CDR2 FQGTGA. The CDR3 length is 13 residues. Germline trimming cut 5 bases from V and 8 bases from J; bases unmatched to any gene: 3.

This clone was recorded a few times. The V gene is TRBV18, the J gene TRBJ2-2, with 13 nucleotides matching TRBD2. Germline V lookup: CDR1 KGHSH, CDR2 LQKENI. The CDR3 has 17 amino acids. Trimming cost V 3 bases and J 2 bases; bases outside gene matches: 3. The CDR3 spells CASSPQGLAGNTGELFF. Written as DNA, the CDR3 is TGTGCCAGCTCACCCCAGGGACTAGCGGGAAACACCGGGGAGCTGTTTTTT. Full variable domain (remainder filled in from reference TRBV18 and TRBJ2-2): NAGVMQNPRHLVRRRGQEARLRCSPMKGHSHVYWYRQLPEEGLKFMVYLQKENIIDESGMPKERFSAEFPKEGPSILRIQQVVRGDSAAYFCASSPQGLAGNTGELFFGEGSRLTVL.

The chain employs TRBV6-4 and TRBJ2-1; no clear D. V shed 3 bases and J shed 10 bases, with 13 bases lying between them. The CDR3 sequence is 13 residues long. The germline CDR1 and CDR2 sequences are MRHNA and SNTAGT. The chain's CDR3 is CASSENTIGEQFF. CDR3 bases: TGTGCCAGCAGTGAGAATACAATCGGGGAGCAGTTCTTC.

The chain joins TRBV28 to TRBJ2-7; TRBD2 matches at 11 bases. The CDR3 extends over 15 amino acids. Germline V gene data show CDR1 as MDHEN and CDR2 as SYDVKM. J lost 2 bases, V lost 5 bases, and 5 bases had no gene match. In DNA, the CDR3 is TGTGCCAGCAGTATTAGCGGGAGGGGTACCTACGAGCAGTACTTC. This codes for CASSISGRGTYEQYF.

The rearrangement links TRBV6-5 to TRBJ2-7; 10 nucleotides agree with TRBD1. Germline V gene sequence: CDR1 MNHEY, CDR2 SVGAGI. The CDR3 is made up of 15 amino acids. Unmatched junction bases numbered 4, after V lost 2 bases and J lost 3 bases. The CDR3 DNA sequence: TGTGCCAGCAGTTACAACCGGGACAGGGGCTACGAGCAGTACTTC. Residues: CASSYNRDRGYEQYF.

This clone was seen a few times. This sequence joins TRBV27 and TRBJ2-2; a possible D gene is TRBD1 (6 bases). The ends were cut back, 6 bases at V and 7 bases at J, with 15 bases in the middle. Per the germline V gene, CDR1 is MNHEY and CDR2 is SMNVEV (reference sequence). There are 14 residues in the CDR3. CDR3 sequence: CASRWTEGIGELFF. CDR3 DNA sequence: TGTGCCAGCAGGTGGACAGAAGGAATCGGGGAGCTGTTTTTT.

The chain employs TRBV27 and TRBJ2-3, with D perhaps assigned TRBD1 or TRBD2 (6 bases each). Trimming shortened V by 6 bases and J by 4 bases, and 14 bases separated the two germline ends. This CDR3 has 14 residues. Per the germline V gene, CDR1 is MNHEY and CDR2 is SMNVEV (reference sequence). The CDR3 spells CASSLRGLADTQYF. CDR3 nucleotide sequence: TGTGCCAGCAGCCTCCGGGGGCTCGCAGATACGCAGTATTTT.

This chain joins TRBV15 and TRBJ1-1; a weak D match, TRBD1 (6 bases). This CDR3 spans 13 amino acids. The germline gives CDR1 LNHNV, CDR2 YYDKDF (reference sequence). V was clipped by 2 bases and J by 3 bases, with 7 bases between them. In DNA, the CDR3 is TGTGCCACCAGCAGATGGGGGCACACTGAAGCTTTCTTT. Its protein is CATSRWGHTEAFF.

The chain employs TRBV28 and TRBJ2-5; D gene unclear. Germline assignment: CDR1 MDHEN and CDR2 SYDVKM. Trimming removed 6 bases at V and 13 bases at J, with 21 bases between. The CDR3 is 13 residues long. CDR3 in amino acids: CASRPVPVGTGYF. The CDR3 nucleotides read TGTGCCAGCAGGCCCGTTCCCGTAGGAACTGGGTACTTC.

This clone appeared once. The chain couples TRBV4-1 to TRBJ2-1; D gene ambiguous. The V gene lost 1 base and the J gene lost 12 bases, with 22 bases spanning the gap. Germline CDR1 is MGHRA and CDR2 is YSYEKL. This CDR3 has 16 amino acids. In DNA, the CDR3 is TGCGCCAGCAGCCAAGTGGGAAAAAGCAATCGATTTGGGCAGTTCTTC. Translating it yields CASSQVGKSNRFGQFF.

This clone has just one count. The V and J genes are TRBV6-1 and TRBJ1-1; 8 bases map to TRBD1. The CDR3 loop spans 15 amino acids. Germline V gives CDR1 MNHNS, CDR2 SASEGT. Germline trimming cut 6 bases from V and 3 bases from J; bases unmatched to any gene: 9. The CDR3 DNA reads TGTGCCAGCAGGCGATTACAGGGGGTAGACACTGAAGCTTTCTTT. It codes for CASRRLQGVDTEAFF.

The V gene is TRBV4-1, the J gene TRBJ2-4; no definite D call. CDR1 and CDR2 (germline): MGHRA, YSYEKL. Trimming left V 1 base short and J 0 bases short, with 13 bases between. The CDR3 length is 17 residues. For the CDR3, the DNA is TGCGCCAGCAGCCAAGTTCCGATTTCCCTAGCCAAAAACATTCAGTACTTC. As protein: CASSQVPISLAKNIQYF.

V is TRBV7-9 and J is TRBJ1-2, with D perhaps TRBD1 (6 bases). The ends were cut back, 1 base at V and 4 bases at J, with 13 bases in the middle. CDR3 length equals 15 residues. Germline-derived CDR1 and CDR2 are SEHNR and FQNEAQ (reference sequence). The CDR3 region is CASSLVYREIYGYTF. CDR3 DNA: TGTGCCAGCAGCTTAGTTTACAGGGAGATCTATGGCTACACCTTC.

In its sample, this clone was seen once. The rearrangement links TRBV7-9 to TRBJ1-1; D is unclear. The CDR3 spans 15 residues. V was trimmed by 5 bases and J by 0 bases, leaving 13 bases between them. The germline gives CDR1 SEHNR, CDR2 FQNEAQ (reference sequence). The CDR3 nucleotides are TGTGCCAGCAGCACAAACGGCGTAATGAACACTGAAGCTTTCTTT. It translates to CASSTNGVMNTEAFF. The whole variable domain, remainder taken from reference TRBV7-9 and TRBJ1-1, is DTGVSQNPRHKITKRGQNVTFRCDPISEHNRLYWYRQTLGQGPEFLTYFQNEAQLEKSRLLSDRFSAERPKGSFSTLEIQRTEQGDSAMYLCASSTNGVMNTEAFFGQGTRLTVV.

V and J are TRBV11-1 and TRBJ2-7, with a tentative D call TRBD2 (5 bases). The germline V gene encodes CDR1 SGHAT and CDR2 FQDESV (reference sequence). This CDR3 comprises 15 residues. Deletions cut 5 bases from V and 3 bases from J, with 17 bases between. This CDR3 reads CASSPLEGVVYEQYF. The CDR3 nucleotides are TGTGCCAGCAGCCCTCTTGAGGGAGTGGTCTACGAGCAGTACTTC. Full variable domain (missing parts from reference TRBV11-1 and TRBJ2-7): EAEVAQSPRYKITEKSQAVAFWCDPISGHATLYWYRQILGQGPELLVQFQDESVVDDSQLPKDRFSAERLKGVDSTLKIQPAELGDSAMYLCASSPLEGVVYEQYFGPGTRLTVT.